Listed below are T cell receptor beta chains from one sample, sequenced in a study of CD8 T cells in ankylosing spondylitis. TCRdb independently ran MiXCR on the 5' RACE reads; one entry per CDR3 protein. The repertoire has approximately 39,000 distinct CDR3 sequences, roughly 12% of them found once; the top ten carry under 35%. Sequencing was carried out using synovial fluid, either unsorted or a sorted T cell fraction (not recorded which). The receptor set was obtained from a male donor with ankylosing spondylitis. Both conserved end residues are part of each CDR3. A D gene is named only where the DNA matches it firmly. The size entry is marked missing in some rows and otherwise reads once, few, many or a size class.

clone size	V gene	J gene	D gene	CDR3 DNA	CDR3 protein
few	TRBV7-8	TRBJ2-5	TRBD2	TGTGCCAGCAGCAGACTAGCGGGCAACCAAGAGACCCAGTACTTC	CASSRLAGNQETQYF
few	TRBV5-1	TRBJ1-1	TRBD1	TGCGCCAGCAGACCCGACAGGGCCACTGAAGCTTTCTTT	CASRPDRATEAFF
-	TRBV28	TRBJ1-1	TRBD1	TGTGCCAGCAATCACTACCTAGGGACAGCCTTAGCCTTGAACACTGAAGCTTTCTTT	CASNHYLGTALALNTEAFF
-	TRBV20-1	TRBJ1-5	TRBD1	TGCAGTGCTAGAGGGGCAGGGGGGGAAAGTCAGCCCCAGCATTTT	CSARGAGGESQPQHF
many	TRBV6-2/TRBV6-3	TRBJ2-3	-	TGTGCCAGCAGTTACGGGCTAAGCACAGATACGCAGTATTTT	CASSYGLSTDTQYF
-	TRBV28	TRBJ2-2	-	TGTGCCAGCAGTTTACAGGGTTTGGGAACCGGGGAGCTGTTTTTT	CASSLQGLGTGELFF
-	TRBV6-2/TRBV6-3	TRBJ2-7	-	TGTGCCAGCAGTTCCACGGAATTCTACGAGCAGTACTTC	CASSSTEFYEQYF
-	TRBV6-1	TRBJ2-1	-	TGTGCCAGCAGTGATAGAGGAGCTAGCTACAATGAGCAGTTCTTC	CASSDRGASYNEQFF
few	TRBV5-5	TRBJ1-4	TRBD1	TGTGCCAGCAGACCCCTGGGACAGAGGAATGAAAAACTGTTTTTT	CASRPLGQRNEKLFF
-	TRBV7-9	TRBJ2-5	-	TGTGCCAGCAGCTCATCGTTCTCAGGAGAGACCCAGTACTTC	CASSSSFSGETQYF
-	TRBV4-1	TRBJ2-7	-	TGCGCCAGCAGCGCGGCGGAGGGACGACCAAACCACTACGAGCAGTACTTC	CASSAAEGRPNHYEQYF
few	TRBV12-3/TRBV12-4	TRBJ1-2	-	TGTGCCAGCAGGCCTACAGGGTTTTACTATGGCTACACCTTC	CASRPTGFYYGYTF
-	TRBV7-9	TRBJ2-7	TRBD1	TGTGCCAGCAGCCCAGGGACAGACCCGCACGAGCAGTACTTC	CASSPGTDPHEQYF
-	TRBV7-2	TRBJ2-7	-	TGTGCCAGCAGCTACCGCCCCGGTAGGGCGTTCAACGAGCAGTACTTC	CASSYRPGRAFNEQYF
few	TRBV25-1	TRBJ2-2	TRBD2	TGTGCCAGCAGTGGCTGGACTAGCCGCACCGGGGAGCTGTTTTTT	CASSGWTSRTGELFF
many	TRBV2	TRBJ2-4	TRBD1	TGTGCCAGCAGGAGGGGGACAGGGGGCGCGGCAAAAAACATTCAGTACTTC	CASRRGTGGAAKNIQYF
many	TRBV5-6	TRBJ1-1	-	TGTGCCAGCAGCTTGAACACTGAAGCTTTCTTT	CASSLNTEAFF
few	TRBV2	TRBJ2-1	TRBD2	TGTGCCAGCACCCTTGCGGGAGGGGCTGGGGCTAGCGATGAGCAGTTCTTC	CASTLAGGAGASDEQFF
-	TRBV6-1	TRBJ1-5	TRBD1	TGTGCCAGCAGTCAGACAGGGATGCAGCCCCAGCATTTT	CASSQTGMQPQHF
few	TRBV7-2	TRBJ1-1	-	TGTGCCAGCAGCTTAGTAACTGGGGGTGAAGCTTTCTTT	CASSLVTGGEAFF
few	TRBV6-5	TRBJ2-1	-	TGTGGAGCGGGTCAGGGAGTAGAAGAGCAGTTCTTC	CGAGQGVEEQFF
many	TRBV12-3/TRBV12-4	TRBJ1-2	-	TGTGCCAGCAGCCCCACAGGACCTAACTATGGCTACACCTTC	CASSPTGPNYGYTF
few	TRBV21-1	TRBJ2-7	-	TGTGCCAGCAGCAGGGCCCTGACCTACGAGCAGTACTTC	CASSRALTYEQYF
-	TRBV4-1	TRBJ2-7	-	TGCGCCAGCAGCCAAATGCCCAGGCCCTACGAGCAGTACTTC	CASSQMPRPYEQYF
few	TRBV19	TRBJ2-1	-	TGTGCCACGCGGGGCCACAGCTCCTACAATGAGCAGTTCTTC	CATRGHSSYNEQFF
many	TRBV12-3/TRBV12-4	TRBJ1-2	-	TGTGCCAGCAGTTTTTTTGTGTCGGCAGCTCGGGGCTACACCTTC	CASSFFVSAARGYTF
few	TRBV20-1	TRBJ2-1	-	TGCAGTGCTAGAACGCAGTTCTATGAGCAGTTCTTC	CSARTQFYEQFF
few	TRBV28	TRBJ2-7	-	TGTGCCAGCAGTTCCCTCGAGGGAGGAACGTTCGAGCAGTACTTC	CASSSLEGGTFEQYF
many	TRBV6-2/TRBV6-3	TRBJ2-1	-	TGTGCCAGCAGCCCCCCGGGGGAGCCGAATGAGCAGTTCTTC	CASSPPGEPNEQFF
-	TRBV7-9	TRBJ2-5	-	TGTGCCAGCAGCTTAGTCGGAGCTATCCAGGCACAAGAGACCCAGTACTTC	CASSLVGAIQAQETQYF
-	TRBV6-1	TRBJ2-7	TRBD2	TGTGCCAGCAGTCTAACCGGGACTAGCGGGAACGAGCAGTACTTC	CASSLTGTSGNEQYF
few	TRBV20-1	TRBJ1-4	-	TGCAGTGCTAGAGATCGGTTCGTTGGTGAAAAACTGTTTTTT	CSARDRFVGEKLFF
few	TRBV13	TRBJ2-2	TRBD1	TGTGCCAGCAGCTTAATCGGACAGGGAACCACCGGGGAGCTGTTTTTT	CASSLIGQGTTGELFF
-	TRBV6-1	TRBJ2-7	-	TGTGCCAGCAGTGATGGACCCTACGAGCAGTACTTC	CASSDGPYEQYF
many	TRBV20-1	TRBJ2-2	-	TGCAGTGCTAGAGATTTTCAAGAGACCGGGGAGCTGTTTTTT	CSARDFQETGELFF
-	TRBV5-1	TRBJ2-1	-	TGCGCCAGCAGCTTCAATTACAATGAGCAGTTCTTC	CASSFNYNEQFF
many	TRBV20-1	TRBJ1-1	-	TGCAGCACCACCCGGGGGGACACTGAAGCTTTCTTT	CSTTRGDTEAFF